A selection of T cell receptor beta chains follows, all from one sample in a study of regulatory T cells in long-lasting Graves disease. TCRdb used MiXCR to reprocess the multiplex PCR reads, holding one entry per CDR3 protein. Of more than 650,000 distinct CDR3 sequences listed, 25% to 30% are singletons. The specimen comprised peripheral blood mononuclear cells (PBMCs), sampled when the disease was refractory, from a patient treated with antithyroid drugs. The receptors derive from a female donor with Graves disease. Each CDR3 is given without its conserved first and last residue. The order of the fields is V gene, J gene, CDR3 protein.

>TRBV10-3|TRBJ2-7
AISESTSGNSEQY
>TRBV6-2/TRBV6-3|TRBJ2-2
ASGRVAGELF
>TRBV5-5|TRBJ1-1
ASSLEGGGRAF
>TRBV11-2|TRBJ1-1
ASSPLGTNTEAF
>TRBV2|TRBJ1-1
ASSALGNTEAF
>TRBV5-1|TRBJ2-6
ASSISVGANVLT
>TRBV20-1|TRBJ1-2
SAIGTGESNYGYT
>TRBV28|TRBJ1-6
ASSEEGRLNSPLH
>TRBV6-2/TRBV6-3|TRBJ1-5
ASSYRDDQPQH
>TRBV30|TRBJ1-1
AWSVTLTGENTEAF
>TRBV2|TRBJ2-3
ASRPGTSETTQY
>TRBV9|TRBJ2-5
ASSVGSAGGPETQY
>TRBV19|TRBJ2-2
ASSIGLAGSTGELF
>TRBV19|TRBJ2-3
ASTPGDLSTDTQY
>TRBV5-1|TRBJ2-7
ASSSRAYEQY
>TRBV5-1|TRBJ2-1
ASSLAAGHNEQF
>TRBV28|TRBJ1-5
ASSAPDRVQPQH
>TRBV12-3/TRBV12-4|TRBJ1-2
ASTRDRVGYT
>TRBV10-3|TRBJ2-5
AIMGSQETQY
>TRBV7-3|TRBJ2-4
ASSPGDDGPAKNIQY
>TRBV27|TRBJ1-1
ASSIRQGVNTEAF
>TRBV19|TRBJ2-7
ASSNRGNEQY
>TRBV7-9|TRBJ2-5
ASSLIVGETQY
>TRBV6-1|TRBJ1-1
ASSEAPVNTEAF
>TRBV28|TRBJ2-7
ASSPTRGVREQY
>TRBV3-1|TRBJ2-7
ATTQGLISYEQY
>TRBV11-2|TRBJ2-5
ASSFGLAGRSQETQY
>TRBV28|TRBJ1-1
ASSLWGQGAVEAF
>TRBV10-3|TRBJ1-1
AISEGGEDTEAF